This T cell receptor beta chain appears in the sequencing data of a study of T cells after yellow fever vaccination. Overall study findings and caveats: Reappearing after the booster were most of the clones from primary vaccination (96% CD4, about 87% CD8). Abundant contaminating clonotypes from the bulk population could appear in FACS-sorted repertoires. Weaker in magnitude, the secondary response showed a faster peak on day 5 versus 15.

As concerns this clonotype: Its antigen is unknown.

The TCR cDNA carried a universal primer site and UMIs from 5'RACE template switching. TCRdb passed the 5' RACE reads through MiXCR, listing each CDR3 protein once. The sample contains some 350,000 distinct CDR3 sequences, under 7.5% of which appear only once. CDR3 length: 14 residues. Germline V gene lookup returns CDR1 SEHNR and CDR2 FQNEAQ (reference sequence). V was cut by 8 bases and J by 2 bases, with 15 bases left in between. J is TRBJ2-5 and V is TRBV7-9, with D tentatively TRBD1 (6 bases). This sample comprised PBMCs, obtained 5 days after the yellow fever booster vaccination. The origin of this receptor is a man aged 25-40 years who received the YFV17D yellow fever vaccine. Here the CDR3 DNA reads TGTGCCAGCCTCATACAGGGCGATCAAGAGACCCAGTACTTC. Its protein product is CASLIQGDQETQYF. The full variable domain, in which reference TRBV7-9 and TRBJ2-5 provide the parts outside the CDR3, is DTGVSQNPRHKITKRGQNVTFRCDPISEHNRLYWYRQTLGQGPEFLTYFQNEAQLEKSRLLSDRFSAERPKGSFSTLEIQRTEQGDSAMYLCASLIQGDQETQYFGPGTRLLVL.